This T cell receptor (beta chain) was recorded in a study of T cell repertoires in ileal Crohn's disease. Libraries were prepared by immunoSEQ multiplex PCR; TCRdb keeps only in-frame clonotypes and omits some of them. The sample includes over 7,500 clones, roughly 80% of them seen just once. The CDR3 runs to 13 residues. V was shortened by 7 bases and J by 8 bases, with 17 bases between the two germline ends. Germline V lookup: CDR1 MNHEY, CDR2 SMNVEV (reference sequence). Time point described: neoterminal ileum biopsy at postoperative endoscopy, about 6 months after surgery. The chain is built from TRBV27 and TRBJ1-1; unclear D gene. Sequencing was performed on ileal tissue. The source of this sequence is an adult with Crohn's disease. The CDR3, as DNA: TGTGCCAGCACCTTCCGGACGGGAGCCGAAGCTTTCTTT. It encodes CASTFRTGAEAFF.